The rows below give T cell receptor beta chains drawn from one sample of a study of control samples from healthy donors and cancer patients. The method was immunoSEQ multiplex PCR; TCRdb's version includes in-frame clones alone and lacks a portion of them. The table records under 200,000 clones, about nine tenths of them present only once. The sample consisted of blood. The receptors were gathered from a woman aged 30 to 39 in good health. Each CDR3 is given with its conserved first and last residue. Each record gives: CDR3 DNA, CDR3 protein, D gene, clone size, J gene, V gene. A D gene is named only where the DNA matches it firmly. Clone size is stated in some rows and not others, as once, few, many or a class when expanded.

CDR3 DNA: TGTGCCAGCATGGTGGGGACTGAAGCTTTCTTT
CDR3 protein: CASMVGTEAFF
D gene: NA
clone size: NA
J gene: TRBJ1-1
V gene: TRBV12-3/TRBV12-4

CDR3 DNA: TGTGCCAGCAGTGACAGGGTTGAAGGAGGCTACACCTTC
CDR3 protein: CASSDRVEGGYTF
D gene: TRBD1
clone size: NA
J gene: TRBJ1-2
V gene: TRBV6-2/TRBV6-3

CDR3 DNA: TGTGCCAGCAGTGAGGGACGGTCAGAGACCCAGTACTTC
CDR3 protein: CASSEGRSETQYF
D gene: NA
clone size: NA
J gene: TRBJ2-5
V gene: TRBV25-1

CDR3 DNA: TGTGCCAGCAGTTTAGCGTCGGTGACTAAACTGTTTTTT
CDR3 protein: CASSLASVTKLFF
D gene: NA
clone size: NA
J gene: TRBJ1-4
V gene: TRBV12-3/TRBV12-4

CDR3 DNA: TGCGCCAGCAGCCAGGGACTAGCGGGAGGAAGGAATGAGCAGTTCTTC
CDR3 protein: CASSQGLAGGRNEQFF
D gene: TRBD2
clone size: NA
J gene: TRBJ2-1
V gene: TRBV4-1

CDR3 DNA: TGTGCCAGCAGCGGCTCCTACGAGCAGTACTTC
CDR3 protein: CASSGSYEQYF
D gene: NA
clone size: once
J gene: TRBJ2-7
V gene: TRBV5-5

CDR3 DNA: TGTGCCAGCTCACCACCGCAGGGCTCCTACGAGCAGTACTTC
CDR3 protein: CASSPPQGSYEQYF
D gene: NA
clone size: NA
J gene: TRBJ2-7
V gene: TRBV18

CDR3 DNA: TGTGCCAGCTCACCACGGGACAGCCTTTATGGCTACACCTTC
CDR3 protein: CASSPRDSLYGYTF
D gene: TRBD1
clone size: NA
J gene: TRBJ1-2
V gene: TRBV18

CDR3 DNA: TGTGCCAGCAGTCCCACAGGGCTCGGTGGCTACACCTTC
CDR3 protein: CASSPTGLGGYTF
D gene: NA
clone size: NA
J gene: TRBJ1-2
V gene: TRBV12-3/TRBV12-4

CDR3 DNA: TGTGCCAGCAGCGCGGAGGGACAGGCTGCCGGCTACACCTTC
CDR3 protein: CASSAEGQAAGYTF
D gene: TRBD1
clone size: NA
J gene: TRBJ1-2
V gene: TRBV7-3

CDR3 DNA: TGTGCCAGCAGTTACTCCAGGGATAGCAATCAGCCCCAGCATTTT
CDR3 protein: CASSYSRDSNQPQHF
D gene: NA
clone size: NA
J gene: TRBJ1-5
V gene: TRBV6-5

CDR3 DNA: TGTGCCAGCAGCCAAAAAGGGGGCATAGCGGGAGGGGAGAATGAGCAGTTCTTC
CDR3 protein: CASSQKGGIAGGENEQFF
D gene: TRBD2
clone size: few
J gene: TRBJ2-1
V gene: TRBV3-1/TRBV3-2

CDR3 DNA: TGTGCCAGCAGCGAGGGGTACCGGGAGCTGTTTTTT
CDR3 protein: CASSEGYRELFF
D gene: NA
clone size: NA
J gene: TRBJ2-2
V gene: TRBV7-9

CDR3 DNA: TGTGCCAGCAGTGAAAACGGGGGCTCCTACGAGCAGTACTTC
CDR3 protein: CASSENGGSYEQYF
D gene: NA
clone size: NA
J gene: TRBJ2-7
V gene: TRBV6-4

CDR3 DNA: TGTGCCAGCAGCTTAGCGGGAGTGCCCTACAATGAGCAGTTCTTC
CDR3 protein: CASSLAGVPYNEQFF
D gene: NA
clone size: NA
J gene: TRBJ2-1
V gene: TRBV7-2

CDR3 DNA: TGTGCCAGCAGCTTACGACAGGGTACCTACAATGAGCAGTTCTTC
CDR3 protein: CASSLRQGTYNEQFF
D gene: TRBD1
clone size: NA
J gene: TRBJ2-1
V gene: TRBV7-6

CDR3 DNA: TGTGCCAGCAGTGAAGTTAATAGCAATCAGCCCCAGCATTTT
CDR3 protein: CASSEVNSNQPQHF
D gene: NA
clone size: once
J gene: TRBJ1-5
V gene: TRBV2

CDR3 DNA: TGTGCCACCAGCAGAGATGGGGGGGGACGCAATCAGCCCCAGCATTTT
CDR3 protein: CATSRDGGGRNQPQHF
D gene: NA
clone size: once
J gene: TRBJ1-5
V gene: TRBV15

CDR3 DNA: TGTGCCAGCAGTTTCCAGGGAGGCCAATACAATGAGCAGTTCTTC
CDR3 protein: CASSFQGGQYNEQFF
D gene: NA
clone size: NA
J gene: TRBJ2-1
V gene: TRBV27

CDR3 DNA: TGTGCCAGCAGTTACGGGACAGGGGGGTACAATGAGCAGTTCTTC
CDR3 protein: CASSYGTGGYNEQFF
D gene: TRBD1
clone size: NA
J gene: TRBJ2-1
V gene: TRBV6-6

CDR3 DNA: TGTGCCAGTAGTATTGGTGGACTAGCGGGCGAACAAGAGACCCAGTACTTC
CDR3 protein: CASSIGGLAGEQETQYF
D gene: TRBD2
clone size: NA
J gene: TRBJ2-5
V gene: TRBV19

CDR3 DNA: TGTGCCAGCAGGAGGGGGAACACTGAAGCTTTCTTT
CDR3 protein: CASRRGNTEAFF
D gene: NA
clone size: NA
J gene: TRBJ1-1
V gene: TRBV3-1/TRBV3-2

CDR3 DNA: TGTGCCAGCAGCCCCTCTCCCACAGGGACGCAATACGAGCAGTACTTC
CDR3 protein: CASSPSPTGTQYEQYF
D gene: NA
clone size: NA
J gene: TRBJ2-7
V gene: TRBV11-2

CDR3 DNA: TGTGCCAGCAGCTTGGTACGAAACACCCGCTCTGGAAACACCATATATTTT
CDR3 protein: CASSLVRNTRSGNTIYF
D gene: NA
clone size: NA
J gene: TRBJ1-3
V gene: TRBV5-6

CDR3 DNA: TGTGCCAGCAGCGTAGGGGGATCGGCCACTGAAGCTTTCTTT
CDR3 protein: CASSVGGSATEAFF
D gene: NA
clone size: NA
J gene: TRBJ1-1
V gene: TRBV9

CDR3 DNA: TGTGCCAGCAGTTTGGGGACAGCGGAAAAACTGTTTTTT
CDR3 protein: CASSLGTAEKLFF
D gene: TRBD1
clone size: NA
J gene: TRBJ1-4
V gene: TRBV12-3/TRBV12-4

CDR3 DNA: TGTGCCAGCAGGAAGGACAGGGCCCTGGATATGAACACTGAAGCTTTCTTT
CDR3 protein: CASRKDRALDMNTEAFF
D gene: TRBD1
clone size: once
J gene: TRBJ1-1
V gene: TRBV28

CDR3 DNA: TGCAGCGCCCAGGGTCAGGGGGAAAAACTGTTTTTT
CDR3 protein: CSAQGQGEKLFF
D gene: NA
clone size: NA
J gene: TRBJ1-4
V gene: TRBV29-1

CDR3 DNA: TGTGCCAGCAGCCAAGACCCCCGGGGAGGTCAGCCCCAGCATTTT
CDR3 protein: CASSQDPRGGQPQHF
D gene: NA
clone size: NA
J gene: TRBJ1-5
V gene: TRBV3-1/TRBV3-2

CDR3 DNA: TGTGCCAGCAGCCAAGGACTAGCGGGAGGAGGAGCCAAAAACATTCAGTACTTC
CDR3 protein: CASSQGLAGGGAKNIQYF
D gene: TRBD2
clone size: NA
J gene: TRBJ2-4
V gene: TRBV3-1/TRBV3-2

CDR3 DNA: TGTGCCAGTAGACCGGGACTAAGCTCCTACAATGAGCAGTTCTTC
CDR3 protein: CASRPGLSSYNEQFF
D gene: TRBD2
clone size: NA
J gene: TRBJ2-1
V gene: TRBV19

CDR3 DNA: TGTGCCAGCAGTCCCCCCGGGCCCCACTCTGGGGCCAACGTCCTGACTTTC
CDR3 protein: CASSPPGPHSGANVLTF
D gene: NA
clone size: NA
J gene: TRBJ2-6
V gene: TRBV28

CDR3 DNA: TGCAGCGCTAAGACAGGGCCGAATGAAAAACTGTTTTTT
CDR3 protein: CSAKTGPNEKLFF
D gene: TRBD1
clone size: once
J gene: TRBJ1-4
V gene: TRBV29-1

CDR3 DNA: TGTGCCAGCAGTAGCCAGGGGGCCACCGGGGAGCTGTTTTTT
CDR3 protein: CASSSQGATGELFF
D gene: TRBD1
clone size: NA
J gene: TRBJ2-2
V gene: TRBV6-4

CDR3 DNA: TGTGCCAGCAGTGAAGTCCAAAGAAGCAATCAGCCCCAGCATTTT
CDR3 protein: CASSEVQRSNQPQHF
D gene: NA
clone size: NA
J gene: TRBJ1-5
V gene: TRBV6-1

CDR3 DNA: TGTGCCAGCAGGGACAGGGTGAACACCGGGGAGCTGTTTTTT
CDR3 protein: CASRDRVNTGELFF
D gene: TRBD1
clone size: NA
J gene: TRBJ2-2
V gene: TRBV6-4

CDR3 DNA: TGTGCCAGCAGCTCGGGAGCCAGGGGTCTTTCACCCCTCCACTTT
CDR3 protein: CASSSGARGLSPLHF
D gene: NA
clone size: NA
J gene: TRBJ1-6
V gene: TRBV7-9

CDR3 DNA: TGTGCCAGCAGCTTAGATCGGGGATCCGGGGAGCTGTTTTTT
CDR3 protein: CASSLDRGSGELFF
D gene: NA
clone size: NA
J gene: TRBJ2-2
V gene: TRBV7-9

CDR3 DNA: TGTGCCAGCTCACAACAGGGGGAGAACACTGAAGCTTTCTTT
CDR3 protein: CASSQQGENTEAFF
D gene: TRBD1
clone size: NA
J gene: TRBJ1-1
V gene: TRBV18

CDR3 DNA: TGCGCCAGCAGCTTGCAACCGGGACAGGGTGAAAAACTGTTTTTT
CDR3 protein: CASSLQPGQGEKLFF
D gene: TRBD1
clone size: NA
J gene: TRBJ1-4
V gene: TRBV5-1

CDR3 DNA: TGTGCCAGCAGCGACAGGGGTCGGGACTACGAGCAGTACTTC
CDR3 protein: CASSDRGRDYEQYF
D gene: TRBD1
clone size: NA
J gene: TRBJ2-7
V gene: TRBV11-3

CDR3 DNA: TGTGCCAGCTCACCAGCCCCGGGACAACAATACGAGCAGTACTTC
CDR3 protein: CASSPAPGQQYEQYF
D gene: NA
clone size: NA
J gene: TRBJ2-7
V gene: TRBV18

CDR3 DNA: TGTGCCAGCACCACGGGACACGGGGACACTGAAGCTTTCTTT
CDR3 protein: CASTTGHGDTEAFF
D gene: NA
clone size: once
J gene: TRBJ1-1
V gene: TRBV6-5

CDR3 DNA: TGTGCCAGCAGGGGAACAGGGTTGTCTGCCCATGAGCAGTTCTTC
CDR3 protein: CASRGTGLSAHEQFF
D gene: NA
clone size: NA
J gene: TRBJ2-1
V gene: TRBV6-5

CDR3 DNA: TGTGCCAGCAGCCTAGCGGGGCGACAAGAGACCCAGTACTTC
CDR3 protein: CASSLAGRQETQYF
D gene: TRBD2
clone size: NA
J gene: TRBJ2-5
V gene: TRBV3-1/TRBV3-2

CDR3 DNA: TGTGCCAGCAGTTTATTACAGGGGTACTATGGCTACACCTTC
CDR3 protein: CASSLLQGYYGYTF
D gene: TRBD1
clone size: NA
J gene: TRBJ1-2
V gene: TRBV28

CDR3 DNA: TGTGCCAGTAGTATCCCCCGCACAGATACGCAGTATTTT
CDR3 protein: CASSIPRTDTQYF
D gene: NA
clone size: NA
J gene: TRBJ2-3
V gene: TRBV19

CDR3 DNA: TGTGCCAGCAGTTTGGCGGGATTAGAAAAACTGTTTTTT
CDR3 protein: CASSLAGLEKLFF
D gene: NA
clone size: NA
J gene: TRBJ1-4
V gene: TRBV27

CDR3 DNA: TGTGCCAGCTCACCACTAGAGGCAGATACGCAGTATTTT
CDR3 protein: CASSPLEADTQYF
D gene: NA
clone size: NA
J gene: TRBJ2-3
V gene: TRBV18

CDR3 DNA: TGTGCCACCAGCAGAGATCCTCTAGCGGGATACAATGAGCAGTTCTTC
CDR3 protein: CATSRDPLAGYNEQFF
D gene: TRBD2
clone size: NA
J gene: TRBJ2-1
V gene: TRBV15

CDR3 DNA: TGTGCCAGCAGCTTAGATCGTGGGAGGGCCACAGATACGCAGTATTTT
CDR3 protein: CASSLDRGRATDTQYF
D gene: TRBD2
clone size: NA
J gene: TRBJ2-3
V gene: TRBV7-2

CDR3 DNA: TGTGCCAGCAGCCAAGATCGGGGCAGGGTCAATGAGCAGTTCTTC
CDR3 protein: CASSQDRGRVNEQFF
D gene: NA
clone size: NA
J gene: TRBJ2-1
V gene: TRBV14

CDR3 DNA: TGTGCCAGCAGCTATACAGGGGACTACGAGCAGTACTTC
CDR3 protein: CASSYTGDYEQYF
D gene: TRBD1
clone size: NA
J gene: TRBJ2-7
V gene: TRBV3-1/TRBV3-2

CDR3 DNA: TGTGCCAGCAGCTTAGGAGTTAAAGGAAACACCATATATTTT
CDR3 protein: CASSLGVKGNTIYF
D gene: NA
clone size: NA
J gene: TRBJ1-3
V gene: TRBV7-6

CDR3 DNA: TGTGCCAGCAGCTTAGAGGGGACAGGGGGCTATCGTGGCTACACCTTC
CDR3 protein: CASSLEGTGGYRGYTF
D gene: TRBD1
clone size: NA
J gene: TRBJ1-2
V gene: TRBV7-9